The 4 T cell receptor beta chains given below trace back to one sample, sequenced in a study of vaccination and CD4 T cells after COVID-19. Their cognate antigens are unknown. Sample treatment: approximately nine-day PBMC culture with coronavirus spike peptide pools or control peptides (ViraFEST assay). Cultured CD4+ T cell DNA underwent sequencing with the Oncomine TCR Beta short-read assay. TCRdb reanalysed the PCR reads using MiXCR and keeps one entry per CDR3 protein. The repertoire consists of around 20,000 distinct CDR3 sequences, with roughly 70% occurring once and the leading ten covering roughly 7.5%. Sequenced sample: CD4+ T cells from blood, cultured in vitro. Receptors originate from a human donor who had recovered from COVID-19.

The chain has TRBV15 and TRBJ2-3, with D possibly being TRBD2 (6 bases). V was clipped by 2 bases and J by 2 bases, with 17 bases between them. Germline loops: CDR1 LNHNV, CDR2 YYDKDF (reference sequence). The CDR3 loop spans 17 amino acids. The CDR3 nucleotides read TGTGCCACCAGCAGAAACCCATCCGGGACTCCCACAGATACGCAGTATTTT. It specifies CATSRNPSGTPTDTQYF. Full variable domain (missing parts from reference TRBV15 and TRBJ2-3): DAMVIQNPRYQVTQFGKPVTLSCSQTLNHNVMYWYQQKSSQAPKLLFHYYDKDFNNEADTPDNFQSRRPNTSFCFLDIRSPGLGDTAMYLCATSRNPSGTPTDTQYFGPGTRLTVL.

This clonotype was found a few times. For the CDR3, the DNA is TGTGCCAGTAGTCCCTTGGGGTCCGGCAATCAGCCCCAGCATTTT. It is translated as CASSPLGSGNQPQHF. The gene calls are TRBV19 and TRBJ1-5, with D hard to call. CDR3 length: 15 amino acids. Trimming removed 5 bases at V and 2 bases at J, with 13 bases between. CDR1 LNHDA and CDR2 SQIVND come from the germline V gene (reference sequence).

Only a few counts were recorded for this clonotype. The chain recombines TRBV19 with TRBJ1-1, with TRBD1 as a possible D gene (5 bases). Germline V CDR1 and CDR2: LNHDA, SQIVND (reference sequence). CDR3 length equals 14 residues. V gave up 6 bases and J gave up 5 bases, with 16 bases separating them. The CDR3 nucleotides read TGTGCCAGTAGACAAAAGGCAGGGTGGACTGAAGCTTTCTTT. It is translated as CASRQKAGWTEAFF.

The chain employs TRBV7-2 and TRBJ2-1, with D possibly matching TRBD2 (6 bases). V lost 6 bases and J 0 bases, leaving 12 bases between the germline ends. This CDR3 region has 15 residues. Looked up from germline, CDR1 is SGHTA and CDR2 is FQGNSA. The CDR3 loop reads CASSSSASSYNEQFF. CDR3 nucleotide sequence: TGTGCCAGCAGTTCTAGCGCCTCCTCCTACAATGAGCAGTTCTTC.